The clone carrying this TCR beta chain was recorded only once. CDR3 length equals 15 residues. Per the germline V gene, CDR1 is MDHEN and CDR2 is SYDVKM. Trimming removed 7 bases from V and 5 bases from J, with 17 bases in between. This record belongs to a study of blood T cell repertoires in COVID-19. The overall study: There were acute and convalescent COVID-19 samples, and they came from the United States, Italy and Spain.

Source study methods: It was from reference gene primer amplification that nucleated cell counts were estimated. Only in-frame clones appear in the TCRdb table, and some are missing; sequencing was by immunoSEQ multiplex PCR. That table supplies the V and J calls and clone size; D and trimming were determined from the DNA. The table lists about 480,000 clones, approximately 90% of them singletons. The specimen sequenced was peripheral blood. This TCR was recovered from a woman in her thirties with acute or convalescent COVID-19. The chain recombines TRBV28 with TRBJ1-4; perhaps TRBD1 as D (5 bases). The CDR3 sequence is CASNLRGATNEKLFF. CDR3 coding DNA: TGTGCCAGCAACCTCCGCGGGGCCACGAATGAAAAACTGTTTTTT.